This TCR beta chain was recovered during a study of cytomegalovirus exposure and HLA in healthy donors. The study, taken as a whole, reports: HLA alleles were associated with 18,000 or so TCR beta sequences in a later analysis at 0.05 false discovery rate.

Notes on this clone: The antigen remains undetermined.

CDR1 is ENHRY and CDR2 is SYGVKD in the germline V gene. This CDR3 spans 15 amino acids. With 6 bases clipped from V and 9 bases from J, the junction kept 7 bases outside the gene matches. The PCR ran on 60 Vbeta and 13 Jbeta primers. Using immunoSEQ multiplex PCR, the repertoire was profiled, and TCRdb retains in-frame clones only, with some absent. The sample consists of about 140,000 clones, just under 85% of them appearing once. The clonotype comes from a man aged 30 to 39 in good health and CMV-seropositive. The rearrangement links TRBV10-3 to TRBJ2-1; the match to TRBD2 covers 14 bases. Sequencing was carried out using PBMCs. The CDR3 nucleotides read TGTGCCATCAGGCCGGGACTAGCGGGAGTTTTTGAGCAGTTCTTC. Amino acids: CAIRPGLAGVFEQFF.